The 8 T cell receptor beta chains below all came from one sample that was sequenced in a study of neurological immune-mediated disorders. Via MiXCR, TCRdb re-called the 5' RACE reads, giving one row per CDR3 protein. The table shows tens of thousands of distinct CDR3 sequences, with 2% to 2.5% occurring only once. Sequencing was performed on PBMCs. The source of these receptors is a man between 50 and 59 years old with multiple sclerosis.

This clonotype has a count of ten or more. The CDR3 DNA follows: TGTGCCAGCAGCTTAGAGGGAGGGCGGTCAGATACGCAGTATTTT. Encoded protein: CASSLEGGRSDTQYF. This chain links TRBV7-9 with TRBJ2-3, with TRBD2 matching over 7 bases. The CDR3 length is 15 residues. V was clipped by 1 base and J by 4 bases; unmatched bases: 5. CDR1 is SEHNR and CDR2 is FQNEAQ in the germline V gene (reference sequence).

This clonotype was recorded at least ten times. The V gene is TRBV5-1, the J gene TRBJ2-7; D unclear. Trimming removed 2 bases from V and 5 bases from J, with 17 bases in between. The CDR3 extends over 15 amino acids. Germline assignment: CDR1 SGHRS and CDR2 YFSETQ. The CDR3 bases are TGCGCCAGCAGCTTTGATGGCAGGTCAGTGGACGAGCAGTACTTC. Protein sequence: CASSFDGRSVDEQYF.

At least ten counts were recorded for this clonotype. The J gene is TRBJ2-5, the V gene TRBV25-1; D remains unclear. The CDR3 covers 15 residues. Germline CDR1 reads MGHDK; CDR2 reads SYGVNS. V was trimmed by 1 base and J by 2 bases, leaving 11 bases between them. The chain's CDR3 is CASSELFGQQETQYF. The CDR3 DNA sequence: TGTGCCAGCAGTGAATTATTTGGGCAACAAGAGACCCAGTACTTC.

This clonotype was detected ten times or more. This chain joins TRBV7-9 and TRBJ1-5, with a possible D match to TRBD1 (5 bases). The CDR3 loop spans 16 amino acids. V lost 4 bases and J 2 bases, leaving 15 bases between the germline ends. Germline assignment: CDR1 SEHNR and CDR2 FQNEAQ (reference sequence). CDR3 DNA: TGTGCCAGCAGCTCGGGGGGTCCCGGAGGCAATCAGCCCCAGCATTTT. Translating it yields CASSSGGPGGNQPQHF.

This clonotype has a count of ten or more. The chain has TRBV4-2 and TRBJ1-3, with 7 bases fitting TRBD1. Germline CDR1 reads LGHNA; CDR2 reads YNFKEQ. The ends lost 3 bases at V and 0 bases at J; junction bases unmatched: 8. The CDR3 runs 17 residues. The CDR3 here is CASSQEGTGVSGNTIYF. CDR3 in DNA: TGTGCCAGCAGCCAGGAGGGAACAGGGGTCTCTGGAAACACCATATATTTT.

This clonotype occurred many times. The rearrangement links TRBV28 to TRBJ2-3; the match to TRBD2 covers 12 bases. Germline CDR1 MDHEN, CDR2 SYDVKM. The CDR3 covers 16 residues. Germline trimming cut 6 bases from V and 2 bases from J; bases unmatched to any gene: 6. The CDR3 DNA reads as TGTGCCAGCAGCCGGACTAGCGGGAAATACACAGATACGCAGTATTTT. Protein product: CASSRTSGKYTDTQYF.

This chain connects TRBV29-1 to TRBJ2-1; 9 nucleotides agree with TRBD2. CDR1 and CDR2 from the germline V gene are SQVTM and ANQGSEA. The CDR3 has 15 amino acids. V gave up 2 bases and J gave up 7 bases; unmatched junction bases: 9. CDR3 DNA sequence: TGCAGCGTTGAACCTGGGCGGGGGGGCCTGAATGAGCAGTTCTTC. Translated, it gives CSVEPGRGGLNEQFF.

This clonotype was found many times. V usage is TRBV11-2 and J usage is TRBJ2-3; the D is unclear. The ends were cut back, 0 bases at V and 9 bases at J, with 10 bases in the middle. The germline V gene has CDR1 SGHAT and CDR2 FQNNGV. The CDR3 totals 13 residues. CDR3 loop: CASSLEDPPTQYF. In nucleotides, the CDR3 is TGTGCCAGCAGCTTAGAGGACCCCCCGACGCAGTATTTT.